This TCR beta chain was documented in a study of control samples from healthy donors and cancer patients. This clone ranks as large. The table came from immunoSEQ multiplex PCR; TCRdb's copy has only in-frame clones and leaves some out. The table records under 450,000 clones, 90% of them present only once. In germline, CDR1 is MDHEN, CDR2 SYDVKM. This CDR3 is built from 13 residues. Trimming left V 6 bases short and J 1 base short, with 9 bases between. V usage is TRBV28 and J usage is TRBJ1-1; D gene unclear. The receptor's source is a man in his forties with head and neck cancer. Sequenced sample: PBMCs. DNA for the CDR3: TGTGCCAGCAGATTTTGGACGAACACTGAAGCTTTCTTT. The encoded protein is CASRFWTNTEAFF.